The 25 T cell receptor beta chains in this list originate from one sample, sequenced in a study of blood T cell repertoires in COVID-19. The assay was immunoSEQ multiplex PCR, and TCRdb's table has in-frame clones only and misses some. This sample has approximately 300,000 clones, with about 92% found just once. Specimen: PBMCs or T cells enriched from blood (not recorded which). The receptors derive from a woman aged 25 to 39 who had recovered from COVID-19.

J is TRBJ1-2 and V is TRBV28; D gene unclear. Germline CDR1 and CDR2: MDHEN and SYDVKM. The CDR3 length is 15 residues. V was trimmed by 2 bases and J by 5 bases, leaving 15 bases between them. This CDR3 reads CASSLDRGVMYGYTF. The CDR3 region has the DNA TGTGCCAGCAGTTTAGATCGGGGAGTAATGTATGGCTACACCTTC.

The chain links TRBV29-1 to TRBJ2-5, with TRBD2 matching over 8 bases. V dropped 7 bases and J dropped 5; count of bases not matched to a gene: 12. CDR1 and CDR2 from the germline V gene are SQVTM and ANQGSEA. The CDR3 consists of 14 residues. The CDR3 nucleotides read TGCAGCGGGAGAGGGACAACGGGAGGGGAGACCCAGTACTTC. Translation gives CSGRGTTGGETQYF.

The chain links TRBV3-1 (or the pseudogene TRBV3-2) to TRBJ2-2, with 10 bases lining up with TRBD1. The CDR3 runs to 14 residues. The trim removed 1 base at V and 9 bases at J, leaving 2 bases unmatched. Germline loops: CDR1 LGHDT, CDR2 YNNKEL (reference sequence). CDR3 DNA: TGTGCCAGCAGCCAAGGACAGGGGGCGCGGGAGCTGTTTTTT. Its protein product is CASSQGQGARELFF.

This clone was observed once. CDR3 protein: CASKGGGGNTIRYEQYF. The CDR3 DNA is TGTGCCAGCAAGGGGGGCGGGGGTAACACCATTAGGTACGAGCAGTACTTC. The rearrangement joins TRBV28 to TRBJ2-7, with a weak D call TRBD2 (7 bases). The V gene lost 7 bases and the J gene lost 4 bases, with 26 bases spanning the gap. Looked up from germline, CDR1 is MDHEN and CDR2 is SYDVKM. The CDR3 runs to 17 residues.

The chain joins TRBV6-6 to TRBJ1-5; D is unresolved. The CDR3 sequence is 15 residues long. V lost 7 bases and J lost 6, with 19 bases in between. Germline lookup yields CDR1 MNHNY and CDR2 SVGAGI (reference sequence). In DNA, the CDR3 is TGTGCCAGCACCCCTTTTCCCGAGGCTCGTCAGCCCCAGCATTTT. Translation: CASTPFPEARQPQHF.

This sequence joins TRBV11-2 and TRBJ1-3; D is uncertain. Deletions cut 3 bases from V and 0 bases from J, with 12 bases between. This CDR3 contains 16 residues. Germline V gives CDR1 SGHAT, CDR2 FQNNGV. The CDR3 region is CASSLSPRSSGNTIYF. The CDR3 nucleotides are TGTGCCAGCAGCTTGTCCCCCAGAAGCTCTGGAAACACCATATATTTT.

This clone was seen once. This chain connects TRBV7-2 to TRBJ2-2, with D possibly being TRBD2 (5 bases). V was pared by 7 bases and J by 7 bases, with 13 bases between. CDR3 length equals 13 residues. CDR1 is SGHTA and CDR2 is FQGNSA in the germline V gene. The CDR3 bases are TGTGCCAGCATTCACGGAGGAAGCGGGGAGCTGTTTTTT. As protein: CASIHGGSGELFF.

V is TRBV9 and J is TRBJ2-7; 9 bases match TRBD2. V dropped 0 bases and J dropped 3; count of bases not matched to a gene: 4. CDR3 length equals 15 residues. The V gene's germline CDR1 is SGDLS and CDR2 YYNGEE. Here the CDR3 DNA reads TGTGCCAGCAGCGTAGAAGGTAGCGGGGGCTACGAGCAGTACTTC. Encoded protein: CASSVEGSGGYEQYF.

The rearrangement joins TRBV27 to TRBJ2-7; D perhaps matches TRBD2 (6 bases). The V gene's germline CDR1 is MNHEY and CDR2 SMNVEV (reference sequence). V was trimmed by 6 bases and J by 2 bases, leaving 8 bases between them. This CDR3 is built from 12 residues. In DNA, the CDR3 is TGTGCCAGCAGGGCTAGCGCCTACGAGCAGTACTTC. Residues: CASRASAYEQYF.

This chain links TRBV6-5 with TRBJ2-7, with D possibly being TRBD1 (7 bases). Germline V gene sequence: CDR1 MNHEY, CDR2 SVGAGI. CDR3 length: 15 amino acids. The V end was cut by 7 bases, the J end by 3 bases, with 19 bases between. The CDR3 region has the DNA TGTGCCAGCACCGGAGCAGGGGGGACAGACTACGAGCAGTACTTC. Its protein product is CASTGAGGTDYEQYF.

This clone appeared a few times. The chain has TRBV10-3 and TRBJ1-5; the match to TRBD1 covers 7 bases. With 0 bases clipped from V and 7 bases from J, the junction kept 3 bases outside the gene matches. The germline V gene has CDR1 ENHRY and CDR2 SYGVKD. The CDR3 extends over 14 amino acids. The CDR3 nucleotides read TGTGCCATCAGTGAGTCGAGGACAGGCCAGCCCCAGCATTTT. Translation gives CAISESRTGQPQHF.

This chain connects TRBV27 to TRBJ2-7; 8 bases are shared with TRBD2. The CDR3 is made up of 17 amino acids. CDR1 is MNHEY, CDR2 SMNVEV, per germline (reference sequence). V dropped 2 bases and J dropped 2; count of bases not matched to a gene: 11. The CDR3 DNA sequence: TGTGCCAGCAGTTTAAGGGCCGCGGGGGGTGGTGCCTACGAGCAGTACTTC. Translating it yields CASSLRAAGGGAYEQYF.

The chain combines TRBV6-2 or TRBV6-3 with TRBJ2-5; 8 bases fit TRBD2. J was trimmed by 5 bases and V by 0 bases; bases with no gene match: 5. The CDR3 totals 15 residues. Germline V gene lookup returns CDR1 MNHEY and CDR2 SVGEGT. CDR3 region: CASSYSREARETQYF. The CDR3 DNA follows: TGTGCCAGCAGTTACTCGCGGGAGGCTAGGGAGACCCAGTACTTC.

This clone was recorded once. The J gene is TRBJ2-7, the V gene TRBV4-1, with TRBD2 matching over 14 bases. The CDR3 covers 16 residues. The V segment lost 1 base and the J segment 5 bases; nucleotides outside the gene matches: 4. Germline CDR1 reads MGHRA; CDR2 reads YSYEKL. CDR3 DNA sequence: TGCGCCAGCAGCCAAGGACTAGCGGGAGGGGCTCACGAGCAGTACTTC. Encoded protein: CASSQGLAGGAHEQYF.

V usage is TRBV6-5 and J usage is TRBJ1-5; 8 positions match TRBD1. The CDR3 is 14 residues long. CDR1 and CDR2 from the germline V gene are MNHEY and SVGAGI. Trimming removed 7 bases from V and 4 bases from J; junction bases left unmatched: 6. The CDR3: CASTPWTGNQPQHF. The CDR3 DNA is TGTGCCAGCACCCCCTGGACAGGGAATCAGCCCCAGCATTTT.

This rearrangement joins TRBV4-3 to TRBJ1-6; D unresolved. V lost 0 bases, J lost 5 bases, and 8 bases lay in between. The CDR3 length is 15 residues. The germline CDR1 and CDR2 sequences are LGHNA and YSLEER. The CDR3 here is CASSQDARDNSPLHF. CDR3 coding DNA: TGCGCCAGCAGCCAAGATGCGCGGGATAATTCACCCCTCCACTTT.

V and J are TRBV3-1 (or the pseudogene TRBV3-2) and TRBJ2-1; 9 nucleotides match TRBD2. Germline trimming cut 1 base from V and 2 bases from J; bases unmatched to any gene: 6. Germline CDR1 reads LGHDT; CDR2 reads YNNKEL (reference sequence). The CDR3 spans 17 residues. CDR3 sequence (DNA): TGTGCCAGCAGCCAAGTATGGAGCGGGGGGACCTACAATGAGCAGTTCTTC. Encoded protein: CASSQVWSGGTYNEQFF.

This chain connects TRBV7-9 to TRBJ1-1; 7 bases are shared with TRBD1. Germline V CDR1 and CDR2: SEHNR, FQNEAQ (reference sequence). The junction had 6 bases not matched to a gene; V was cut back by 6 bases and J by 5 bases. The CDR3 is 13 amino acids. CDR3 in amino acids: CASSRGLGTEAFF. The CDR3 bases are TGTGCCAGCAGTAGGGGGCTAGGGACTGAAGCTTTCTTT.

The chain links TRBV28 to TRBJ2-7, with 9 bases matching TRBD1. V shed 7 bases and J 4 bases; nucleotides not matched to a gene: 11. The CDR3 has 15 residues. Germline CDR1 is MDHEN and CDR2 is SYDVKM. The CDR3 nucleotides read TGTGCCAGCACCCTCGGACAGGGGACTGGGTACGAGCAGTACTTC. This codes for CASTLGQGTGYEQYF.

The CDR3 DNA is TGTGCCTTTATACCAGGGGGCCTCTCTGGAAACACCATATATTTT. Encoded protein: CAFIPGGLSGNTIYF. The chain combines TRBV30 with TRBJ1-3; 8 bases agree with TRBD1. V lost 7 bases to trimming and J lost 0 bases; unmatched junction nucleotides: 8. CDR1 and CDR2 from the germline V gene are GTSNPN and SVGIG (reference sequence). The CDR3 has 15 residues.

V and J are TRBV30 and TRBJ1-4, with D unclear. Trimming took 6 bases from V and 8 from J, leaving 16 bases between them. This CDR3 is built from 13 residues. The germline CDR1 and CDR2 sequences are GTSNPN and SVGIG (reference sequence). DNA for the CDR3: TGTGCCTGCAGGTCGAAGGATTGGGAAAAACTGTTTTTT. Translation: CACRSKDWEKLFF. Variable domain in full (rest from reference TRBV30 and TRBJ1-4): SQTIHQWPATLVQPVGSPLSLECTVEGTSNPNLYWYRQAAGRGLQLLFYSVGIGQISSEVPQNLSASRPQDRQFILSSKKLLLSDSGFYLCACRSKDWEKLFFGSGTQLSVL.

The chain employs TRBV28 and TRBJ1-2, with 9 bases aligning to TRBD1. The CDR3 has 15 residues. V trimming: 5 bases; J trimming: 4 bases; junction bases outside the gene matches: 8. Germline V gene data show CDR1 as MDHEN and CDR2 as SYDVKM. For the CDR3, the DNA is TGTGCCAGCAGTCAAACGGACAGGGGCCTCTATGGCTACACCTTC. This gives the protein CASSQTDRGLYGYTF.

V usage is TRBV2 and J usage is TRBJ2-5; tentative D call: TRBD2 (5 bases). The CDR3 extends over 14 amino acids. Germline loops: CDR1 SNHLY, CDR2 FYNNEI. V dropped 7 bases and J dropped 7 bases, with 19 bases sitting between them. The CDR3 coding sequence is TGTGCCAGCAATAGTGCAACCGTCCGGGGGACCCAGTACTTC. This sequence encodes CASNSATVRGTQYF.

The chain is built from TRBV7-2 and TRBJ2-3, with D perhaps matching TRBD2 (6 bases). The CDR3 loop spans 14 amino acids. Trimming removed 5 bases at V and 2 bases at J, with 11 bases between. The germline V gene has CDR1 SGHTA and CDR2 FQGNSA. The CDR3 nucleotides read TGTGCCAGCAGCCCCACGCGGGACACAGATACGCAGTATTTT. Its translation is CASSPTRDTDTQYF.

The V gene is TRBV10-3, the J gene TRBJ1-1, with D maybe TRBD1 (5 bases). Germline CDR1 ENHRY, CDR2 SYGVKD. This CDR3 contains 14 residues. V gave up 10 bases and J gave up 0 bases, with 15 bases separating them. The CDR3 DNA follows: TGTGCCACCACTATGGGGGGGATGAACACTGAAGCTTTCTTT. This translates into CATTMGGMNTEAFF.